This TCR beta chain was captured in a study of blood T cells in healthy people across ages. Whole-study findings and limits: In these data, TCR beta diversity tracked strongly with naive T cell percentage. Fewer expanded clones and more diversity marked long-lived versus aged donors.

A second PCR of about 7 to 12 cycles used a sample-barcoded 5' primer and a J-beta primer mix. Samples each returned at least 3 million CDR3-containing paired-end reads. Using its own MiXCR run on the 5' RACE reads, TCRdb lists one record per CDR3 protein. The sample lists hundreds of thousands of distinct CDR3 sequences, more than 25% occurring once. The CDR3 contains 14 residues. The germline gives CDR1 MNHEY, CDR2 SVGAGI. V was cut by 6 bases and J by 4 bases, with 13 bases left in between. This clonotype occurred many times. Its antigen is not known. The specimen was blood. The chain combines TRBV6-5 with TRBJ1-5, with D tentatively TRBD1 (5 bases). This TCR derives from a woman aged 80 or over in good health. The CDR3 spells CASRLSGPNQPQHF. DNA of the CDR3: TGTGCCAGCAGGTTATCAGGGCCTAATCAGCCCCAGCATTTT.